What follows are 2 T cell receptor beta chains derived from one specimen sequenced in a study of blood T cell repertoires in COVID-19. Data came from immunoSEQ multiplex PCR; TCRdb stores just in-frame clones and leaves some out. Found here are approximately 150,000 clones, about 88% of them singletons; the top ten hold 15% to 20%. The sequenced material came from peripheral blood. The receptors derive from a man between 60 and 75 years old with active or convalescent COVID-19.

The CDR3 DNA reads as TGTGCCAGCAGCCCCATGGCTGGAGTCATCGGGGAGCTGTTTTTT. This sequence encodes CASSPMAGVIGELFF. V usage is TRBV7-2 and J usage is TRBJ2-2; no reliable D call. Per the germline V gene, CDR1 is SGHTA and CDR2 is FQGNSA. This CDR3 spans 15 amino acids. Trimming took 5 bases from V and 7 from J, leaving 17 bases between them.

This rearrangement joins TRBV19 to TRBJ1-1; D call uncertain. The CDR3 has 12 residues. The ends were cut back, 7 bases at V and 5 bases at J, with 11 bases in the middle. Germline V gene lookup returns CDR1 LNHDA and CDR2 SQIVND (reference sequence). The DNA for the CDR3 is TGTGCCAGTAACAACCGAGGAACTGAAGCTTTCTTT. This codes for CASNNRGTEAFF. Based on the CDR3 plus reference TRBV19 and TRBJ1-1, the full variable domain is DGGITQSPKYLFRKEGQNVTLSCEQNLNHDAMYWYRQDPGQGLRLIYYSQIVNDFQKGDIAEGYSVSREKKESFPLTVTSAQKNPTAFYLCASNNRGTEAFFGQGTRLTVV.